One TCR beta chain is described in this entry. Its cognate antigen is unknown. TCRdb ran MiXCR on the reads and lists one entry per CDR3 protein. The table has about 700,000 distinct CDR3 sequences, roughly 33% seen once. The data were obtained in a study of T cell repertoires in cytomegalovirus infection. Study-wide background: Selected CMV epitopes included recently identified HLA-C-restricted ones as well as well-studied HLA-B-restricted ones.

Study observations and caveats: HLA-C-restricted CMV-specific TCR beta clonotypes prevailed in the ex vivo response.

Trimming took off 6 bases at V and 2 bases at J, with 18 bases between the two ends. The CDR3 has 15 residues. Germline-derived CDR1 and CDR2 are DFQATT and SNEGSKA (reference sequence). This chain uses TRBV20-1 with TRBJ2-3, with a tentative D call TRBD1 (5 bases). The sample here was cultured PBMCs, taken from culture after CMV antigen stimulation. The origin of this receptor is a human donor in good health (CMV status not recorded). Some clones in this sample may be carry-over from other donors' samples. CDR3 nucleotide sequence: TGCAGTGCCACTGGACAACCTCGAATCACAGATACGCAGTATTTT. Protein: CSATGQPRITDTQYF.